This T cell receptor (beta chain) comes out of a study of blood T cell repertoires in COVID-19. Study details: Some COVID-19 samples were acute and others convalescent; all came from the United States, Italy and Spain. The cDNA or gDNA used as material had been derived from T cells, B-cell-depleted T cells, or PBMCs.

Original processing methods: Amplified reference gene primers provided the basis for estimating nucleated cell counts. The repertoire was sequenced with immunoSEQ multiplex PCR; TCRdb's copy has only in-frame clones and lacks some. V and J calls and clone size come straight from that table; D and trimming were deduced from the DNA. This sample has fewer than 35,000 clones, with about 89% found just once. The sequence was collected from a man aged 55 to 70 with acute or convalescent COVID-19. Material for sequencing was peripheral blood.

The CDR3 DNA reads as TGTGCCTGGAGGGCTTTGGGAAGGCTAGCGGGAGGGCACAATGAGCAGTTCTTC. Residues: CAWRALGRLAGGHNEQFF. The rearrangement links TRBV30 to TRBJ2-1; 12 positions match TRBD2. This CDR3 region has 18 residues. V trimming: 3 bases; J trimming: 5 bases; junction bases outside the gene matches: 14. The germline V gene encodes CDR1 GTSNPN and CDR2 SVGIG (reference sequence).